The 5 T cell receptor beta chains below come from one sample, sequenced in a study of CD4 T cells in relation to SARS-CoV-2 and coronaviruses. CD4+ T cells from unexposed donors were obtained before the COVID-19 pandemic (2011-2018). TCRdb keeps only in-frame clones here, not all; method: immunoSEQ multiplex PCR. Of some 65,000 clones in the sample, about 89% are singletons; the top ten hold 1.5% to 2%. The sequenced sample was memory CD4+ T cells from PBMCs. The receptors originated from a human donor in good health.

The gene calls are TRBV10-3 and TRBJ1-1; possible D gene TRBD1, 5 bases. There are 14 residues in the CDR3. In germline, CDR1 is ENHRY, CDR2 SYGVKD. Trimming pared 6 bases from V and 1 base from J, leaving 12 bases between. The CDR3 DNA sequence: TGTGCCATCAGCGACCGCGGGGGGAACACTGAAGCTTTCTTT. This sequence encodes CAISDRGGNTEAFF.

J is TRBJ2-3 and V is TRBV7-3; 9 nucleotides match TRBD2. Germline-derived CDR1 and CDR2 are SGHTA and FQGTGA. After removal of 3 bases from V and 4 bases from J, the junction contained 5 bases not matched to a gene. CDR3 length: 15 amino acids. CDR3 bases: TGTGCCAGCAGCTTGTTAGCGGGAGAACCAGATACGCAGTATTTT. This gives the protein CASSLLAGEPDTQYF.

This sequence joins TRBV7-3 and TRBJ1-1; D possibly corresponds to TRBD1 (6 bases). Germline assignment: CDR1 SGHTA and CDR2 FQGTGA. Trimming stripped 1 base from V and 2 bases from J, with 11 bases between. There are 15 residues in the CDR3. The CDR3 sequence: CASSLSSGANTEAFF. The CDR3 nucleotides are TGTGCCAGCAGCTTAAGTTCAGGGGCAAACACTGAAGCTTTCTTT.

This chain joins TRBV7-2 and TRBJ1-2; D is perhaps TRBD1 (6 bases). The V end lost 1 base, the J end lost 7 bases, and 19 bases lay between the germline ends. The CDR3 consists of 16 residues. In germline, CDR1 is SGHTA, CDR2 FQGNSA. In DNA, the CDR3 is TGTGCCAGCAGCTTAGTCCAGGGGAGGGGTAGCGGTGGCTACACCTTC. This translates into CASSLVQGRGSGGYTF. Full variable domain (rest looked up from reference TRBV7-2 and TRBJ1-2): GAGVSQSPSNKVTEKGKDVELRCDPISGHTALYWYRQSLGQGLEFLIYFQGNSAPDKSGLPSDRFSAERTGGSVSTLTIQRTQQEDSAVYLCASSLVQGRGSGGYTFGSGTRLTVV.

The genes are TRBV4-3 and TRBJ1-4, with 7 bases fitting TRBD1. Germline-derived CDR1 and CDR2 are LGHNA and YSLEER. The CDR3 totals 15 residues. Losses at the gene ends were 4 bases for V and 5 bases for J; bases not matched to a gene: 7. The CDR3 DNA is TGCGCCAGCAGCCCAGACAGGGTTTCGAATGAAAAACTGTTTTTT. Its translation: CASSPDRVSNEKLFF.